One T cell receptor beta chain is described in this entry. Its target is not known. Profiling relied on immunoSEQ multiplex PCR, and the TCRdb table lists in-frame clones only, not all of them. The repertoire consists of roughly 130,000 clones, with 85% to 90% occurring once and the leading ten covering about 3.7%. This specimen belongs to a study of cytomegalovirus exposure and HLA in healthy donors. Study observations and caveats: Confirmation was obtained in vitro that a few CMV-associated chains are specific for CMV antigens.

Specimen: PBMCs. This receptor was obtained from a young man in good health and CMV-seronegative.

Here the CDR3 reads CASSDRGQSTQYF. The CDR3 bases are TGTGCCAGTAGCGACAGGGGGCAAAGTACGCAGTATTTT. V and J are TRBV19 and TRBJ2-3; TRBD1 agrees at 10 bases. Germline-derived CDR1 and CDR2 are LNHDA and SQIVND (reference sequence). The CDR3 sequence is 13 residues long. The V gene end was trimmed by 6 bases and the J gene end by 8 bases; junction bases not matched to a gene: 5.